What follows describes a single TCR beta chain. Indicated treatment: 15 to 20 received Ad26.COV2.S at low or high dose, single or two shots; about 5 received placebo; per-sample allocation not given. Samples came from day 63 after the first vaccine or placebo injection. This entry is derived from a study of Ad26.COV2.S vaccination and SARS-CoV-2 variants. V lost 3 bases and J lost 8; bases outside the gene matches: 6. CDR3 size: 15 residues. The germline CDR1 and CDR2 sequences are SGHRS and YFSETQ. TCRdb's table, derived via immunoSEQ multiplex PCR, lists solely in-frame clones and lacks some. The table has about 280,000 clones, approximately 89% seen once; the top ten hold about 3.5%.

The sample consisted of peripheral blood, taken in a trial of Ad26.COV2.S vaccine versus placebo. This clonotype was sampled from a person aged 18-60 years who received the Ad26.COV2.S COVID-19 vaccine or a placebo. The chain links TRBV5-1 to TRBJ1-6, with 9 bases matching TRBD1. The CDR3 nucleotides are TGCGCCAGCAGCTCGGGACAGGGCCGTGATTCACCCCTCCACTTT. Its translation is CASSSGQGRDSPLHF.